Shown below are 15 T cell receptor beta chains from a single sample sequenced in a study of CD8 T cells in ankylosing spondylitis. Using its own MiXCR run on the 5' RACE reads, TCRdb lists one record per CDR3 protein. The sample lists under 300,000 distinct CDR3 sequences; 15% to 20% were seen once. The sequenced sample consisted of blood, either unsorted or a sorted T cell fraction (not recorded which). Receptors originate from a male donor with ankylosing spondylitis or in good health (not recorded which).

In its sample, this clonotype was seen a few times. This chain uses TRBV4-2 with TRBJ2-5; D not resolved. The germline V and J ends were trimmed by 0 bases and 1 base, with 6 bases remaining between them. CDR1 and CDR2 (germline): LGHNA, YNFKEQ. This CDR3 region has 14 residues. CDR3 bases: TGTGCCAGCAGCCAAGAGGTCTCCCAAGAGACCCAGTACTTC. Protein sequence: CASSQEVSQETQYF.

This chain connects TRBV7-2 to TRBJ2-1; TRBD2 agrees at 11 bases. The J segment lost 5 bases and the V segment lost 5 bases, leaving 5 bases of the junction unmatched. Germline V lookup: CDR1 SGHTA, CDR2 FQGNSA. The CDR3 length is 15 residues. DNA of the CDR3: TGTGCCAGCAGCCTAACTAGCGGGAGTAACAATGAGCAGTTCTTC. This codes for CASSLTSGSNNEQFF.

This chain links TRBV12-3 or TRBV12-4 with TRBJ2-3; possible D gene TRBD1, 5 bases. This CDR3 is built from 12 residues. Trimming removed 2 bases from V and 5 bases from J, with 5 bases in between. DNA of the CDR3: TGTGCCAGCAGTTTAAGGGGAGATACGCAGTATTTT. Amino acid sequence: CASSLRGDTQYF.

This clonotype was recorded a few times. The CDR3 DNA sequence: TGTGCCACCGCGGGACAGGGAGAAGAGACCCAGTACTTC. Translation gives CATAGQGEETQYF. The V and J genes are TRBV10-3 and TRBJ2-5; TRBD1 matches at 9 bases. Germline values: CDR1 ENHRY, CDR2 SYGVKD. V gave up 10 bases and J gave up 3 bases; unmatched junction bases: 6. CDR3 length equals 13 residues.

This clonotype was counted at least ten times. The chain carries TRBV7-8 and TRBJ2-2; weak D call: TRBD1 (5 bases). Trimming took 1 base from V and 0 from J, leaving 6 bases between them. The length of the CDR3 is 15 residues. CDR1 and CDR2 (germline): SGHVS, FQNEAQ. CDR3 in amino acids: CASSLGRANTGELFF. Written as DNA, the CDR3 is TGTGCCAGCAGCTTAGGCAGGGCGAACACCGGGGAGCTGTTTTTT.

This clonotype was counted only a few times. The V gene is TRBV12-3 or TRBV12-4, the J gene TRBJ2-6; 8 bases line up with TRBD1. This CDR3 has 18 amino acids. The V segment lost 4 bases and the J segment 1 base; nucleotides outside the gene matches: 9. The CDR3 coding sequence is TGTGCCAGCAGTTCCTCGGACAGGGACCATTCTGGGGCCAACGTCCTGACTTTC. Protein sequence: CASSSSDRDHSGANVLTF.

The genes are TRBV5-1 and TRBJ2-7, with D maybe TRBD2 (5 bases). The CDR3 runs to 13 residues. Germline V lookup: CDR1 SGHRS, CDR2 YFSETQ. With 0 bases removed from V and 6 bases from J, the gap between germline ends came to 10 bases. CDR3 DNA: TGCGCCAGCAGCTTGGCCCCGGGGTCCGAGCAGTACTTC. Translated: CASSLAPGSEQYF.

This clonotype has a handful of counts. The chain links TRBV12-3 or TRBV12-4 to TRBJ2-5; 7 bases align to TRBD1. The junction had 10 bases not matched to a gene; V was cut back by 1 base and J by 2 bases. The CDR3 runs 17 residues. CDR3 nucleotides: TGTGCCAGCAGTTTAGGGGCCCCCGGGACAGAACAAGAGACCCAGTACTTC. It translates to CASSLGAPGTEQETQYF.

This clonotype was seen a handful of times. The V call is TRBV15, the J call TRBJ2-7, with 7 bases aligning to TRBD1. The J segment lost 0 bases and the V segment lost 5 bases, leaving 7 bases of the junction unmatched. This CDR3 comprises 15 residues. The V gene's germline CDR1 is LNHNV and CDR2 YYDKDF (reference sequence). CDR3 coding DNA: TGTGCCACCAGCCAGGGGGACCCATCCTCCTACGAGCAGTACTTC. Amino acid sequence: CATSQGDPSSYEQYF.

This clonotype turned up a few times. This sequence joins TRBV7-9 and TRBJ2-7, with TRBD1 identical over 11 bases. Trimming cost V 4 bases and J 5 bases; bases outside gene matches: 7. This CDR3 is 15 amino acids long. Germline CDR1 is SEHNR and CDR2 is FQNEAQ (reference sequence). Here the CDR3 reads CASSWRDRGLDEQYF. The CDR3 nucleotides read TGTGCCAGCAGCTGGCGGGACAGGGGGTTGGACGAGCAGTACTTC.

This clonotype was found a few times. The gene calls are TRBV6-1 and TRBJ2-1, with TRBD1 matching 8 bases. CDR1 is MNHNS and CDR2 is SASEGT in the germline V gene. After removal of 6 bases from V and 4 bases from J, the junction contained 2 bases not matched to a gene. The CDR3 contains 13 residues. CDR3 nucleotide sequence: TGTGCCAGCAGACAGGGGGATTACAATGAGCAGTTCTTC. Its protein is CASRQGDYNEQFF.

The rearrangement joins TRBV3-1 to TRBJ1-1, with D perhaps TRBD1 (5 bases). Germline V CDR1 and CDR2: LGHDT, YNNKEL (reference sequence). Deletions cut 0 bases from V and 5 bases from J, with 10 bases between. This CDR3 comprises 14 residues. For the CDR3, the DNA is TGTGCCAGCAGCCAAGATTCGGGACTAACTGAAGCTTTCTTT. As protein: CASSQDSGLTEAFF.

The CDR3 reads CASSLVVPGFRGGELFF. The CDR3 coding sequence is TGTGCCAGCAGCTTAGTAGTCCCGGGGTTCAGAGGCGGGGAGCTGTTTTTT. This chain uses TRBV11-2 with TRBJ2-2; maybe TRBD2 (5 bases). Trimming removed 1 base at V and 7 bases at J, with 19 bases between. This CDR3 is 17 amino acids long. CDR1 and CDR2 from the germline V gene are SGHAT and FQNNGV.

V is TRBV11-1 and J is TRBJ2-3, with D perhaps TRBD2 (6 bases). This CDR3 spans 15 amino acids. Per germline, CDR1 SGHAT and CDR2 FQDESV (reference sequence). Trimming cost V 0 bases and J 6 bases, with 13 bases left between them. The CDR3 DNA reads as TGTGCCAGCAGCTTAGCAACCTTAGGAGGGGATACGCAGTATTTT. It translates to CASSLATLGGDTQYF.

The chain joins TRBV5-6 to TRBJ2-3, with no clear D. Germline CDR1 and CDR2: SGHDT and YYEEEE. V shed 0 bases and J shed 0 bases, with 11 bases lying between them. This CDR3 spans 16 amino acids. The chain's CDR3 is CASSLGITESTDTQYF. CDR3 nucleotide sequence: TGTGCCAGCAGCTTGGGTATAACGGAGAGCACAGATACGCAGTATTTT.